The 2 T cell receptor beta chains below all came from one sample that was sequenced in a study of cytomegalovirus exposure and HLA in healthy donors. Vbeta (60) and Jbeta (13) primers were used in the PCR. The data were produced by immunoSEQ multiplex PCR, yet TCRdb's version contains in-frame clones alone and is incomplete. Here the sample spans approximately 120,000 clones, around 73% being singletons. Sequencing input: PBMCs. All receptors come from a man between 40 and 49 years old in good health and CMV-seronegative.

This clone was seen more than once but under ten times. V gene TRBV5-1 combines with J gene TRBJ2-3, with 11 nucleotides matching TRBD2. This CDR3 is built from 18 residues. Germline V lookup: CDR1 SGHRS, CDR2 YFSETQ. J gave up 1 base and V 1 base, and 8 bases lay outside the gene matches. The DNA for the CDR3 is TGCGCCAGCAGCTTGAAGACTAGCGGGGTCCCTGGCACAGATACGCAGTATTTT. It is translated as CASSLKTSGVPGTDTQYF.

The chain has TRBV11-2 and TRBJ2-7, with D unresolved. Between the trimmed V and J ends, which lost 0 bases and 0 bases, there was a span of 6 bases. Germline-derived CDR1 and CDR2 are SGHAT and FQNNGV. The CDR3 loop spans 14 amino acids. CDR3 coding DNA: TGTGCCAGCAGCTTAGAAGTCAGCTCCTACGAGCAGTACTTC. Residues: CASSLEVSSYEQYF.